Each of the 2 T cell receptor beta chains below was sequenced from the same sample in a study of shared T cell receptors in the human thymus. The method was immunoSEQ multiplex PCR; TCRdb's version includes in-frame clones alone and lacks a portion of them. The repertoire holds roughly 710,000 clones, with 80% to 90% as singletons. The data also belong to a second study, concerning human thymus T cells.

The sequenced material came from thymocytes. These receptors came from a girl under three years old with a congenital heart defect.

The chain joins TRBV28 to TRBJ1-1, with D possibly matching TRBD1 (6 bases). Germline V gene sequence: CDR1 MDHEN, CDR2 SYDVKM. This CDR3 region has 16 residues. The ends were cut back, 5 bases at V and 0 bases at J, with 16 bases in the middle. DNA of the CDR3: TGTGCCAGCAGTGGGACACCCACTAAAATGAACACTGAAGCTTTCTTT. Its protein product is CASSGTPTKMNTEAFF.

This clone was recorded only once. The chain recombines TRBV27 with TRBJ2-7; possible D gene TRBD1, 7 bases. CDR1 is MNHEY and CDR2 is SMNVEV in the germline V gene (reference sequence). V was clipped by 10 bases and J by 0 bases, with 13 bases between them. The CDR3 is made up of 13 amino acids. CDR3 residues: CATQGGGSYEQYF. The CDR3 coding sequence is TGTGCCACTCAGGGGGGAGGCTCCTACGAGCAGTACTTC.